These T cell receptor beta chains were read from a single sample in a study of T cell responses to AZD1222 COVID-19 vaccine. Data came from immunoSEQ multiplex PCR; TCRdb stores just in-frame clones and leaves some out. The table shows 150,000 or so clones, with 85% to 95% occurring only once. The sample in question was peripheral blood, obtained on day 0 of AZD1222 vaccination. The receptor source for this set is an adult in good health. CDR3s include the opening cysteine and the closing phenylalanine or tryptophan. The D gene is left open where the match is weak. The size of a clone is reported for some rows only, either as once, few or many, or as a class for expanded clones.

clone size,J gene,V gene,D gene,CDR3 protein,CDR3 DNA
-,TRBJ2-1,TRBV5-1,-,CASSGGYEQFF,TGCGCCAGCTCTGGAGGCTATGAGCAGTTCTTC
-,TRBJ2-1,TRBV24-1,-,CATSDASAYYNEQFF,TGTGCCACCAGTGATGCAAGTGCTTATTACAATGAGCAGTTCTTC
-,TRBJ2-7,TRBV3-1/TRBV3-2,TRBD2,CASSLGLAGGRSYMEQYF,TGTGCCAGCAGCTTGGGACTAGCGGGAGGTAGATCTTATATGGAGCAGTACTTC
-,TRBJ1-4,TRBV5-1,TRBD1,CASSLALGQANEKLFF,TGCGCCAGCAGCTTGGCCTTGGGACAGGCTAATGAAAAACTGTTTTTT
-,TRBJ2-2,TRBV11-2,TRBD2,CASSLDLRQPDSGRTGELFF,TGTGCCAGCAGCTTAGATCTGCGCCAGCCCGATAGCGGGAGGACCGGGGAGCTGTTTTTT
-,TRBJ1-1,TRBV29-1,TRBD1,CSARDRDNTEAFF,TGCAGCGCCCGGGACAGGGATAACACTGAAGCTTTCTTT
-,TRBJ2-1,TRBV6-5,-,CASTPGTEYEQFF,TGTGCCAGCACCCCAGGGACGGAGTACGAGCAGTTCTTC
-,TRBJ1-4,TRBV10-3,TRBD1,CAISTALQGAEKLFF,TGTGCCATCAGTACGGCTCTCCAGGGGGCTGAAAAACTGTTTTTT
-,TRBJ1-1,TRBV5-1,-,CASSPLGRTANTEAFF,TGCGCCAGCAGCCCACTGGGTCGGACAGCGAACACTGAAGCTTTCTTT
few,TRBJ1-5,TRBV5-6,-,CASSLGDQPQHF,TGTGCCAGCAGCTTGGGGGATCAGCCCCAGCATTTT
-,TRBJ1-1,TRBV25-1,-,CASSGVLEAFF,TGTGCCAGCAGTGGGGTCCTTGAAGCTTTCTTT
-,TRBJ2-2,TRBV18,-,CASSSRNTGELFF,TGTGCCAGCTCGTCTAGAAACACCGGGGAGCTGTTTTTT
few,TRBJ2-7,TRBV30,-,CAWSLGTGYEQYF,TGTGCCTGGAGTCTTGGGACCGGCTACGAGCAGTACTTC
once,TRBJ2-7,TRBV7-6,-,CASSPLGPSYEQYF,TGTGCCAGCAGCCCGCTAGGCCCCTCCTACGAGCAGTACTTC
-,TRBJ1-1,TRBV2,-,CASTKDSPTEAFF,TGTGCCAGCACTAAGGACAGCCCCACTGAAGCTTTCTTT
-,TRBJ2-2,TRBV5-1,TRBD1,CASSPDRGRSSGELFF,TGCGCCAGCAGCCCGGACAGGGGGCGGTCCTCCGGGGAGCTGTTTTTT
-,TRBJ1-1,TRBV6-1,-,CASSEVRNRDGAFF,TGTGCCAGCAGTGAAGTTAGGAACAGGGACGGAGCTTTCTTT
-,TRBJ1-5,TRBV12-3/TRBV12-4,-,CASSFRGNQPQHF,TGTGCCAGCAGTTTTAGAGGCAATCAGCCCCAGCATTTT
few,TRBJ1-6,TRBV5-6,-,CASSQWGGGNSPLHF,TGTGCCAGCAGCCAGTGGGGCGGCGGCAATTCACCCCTCCACTTT
-,TRBJ2-3,TRBV19,TRBD2,CASSTLAGGTGDTQYF,TGTGCCAGTAGTACATTAGCGGGAGGCACCGGAGATACGCAGTATTTT